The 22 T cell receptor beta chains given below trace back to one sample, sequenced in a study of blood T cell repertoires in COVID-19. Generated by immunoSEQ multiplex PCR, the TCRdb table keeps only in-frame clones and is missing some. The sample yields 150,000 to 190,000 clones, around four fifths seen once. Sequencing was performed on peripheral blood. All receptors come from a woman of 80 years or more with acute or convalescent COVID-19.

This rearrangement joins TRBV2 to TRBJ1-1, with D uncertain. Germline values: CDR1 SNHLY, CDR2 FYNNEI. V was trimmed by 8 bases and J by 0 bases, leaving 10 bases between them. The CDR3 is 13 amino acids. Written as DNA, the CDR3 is TGTGCCAGCCCCCAGGCGATGAACACTGAAGCTTTCTTT. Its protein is CASPQAMNTEAFF.

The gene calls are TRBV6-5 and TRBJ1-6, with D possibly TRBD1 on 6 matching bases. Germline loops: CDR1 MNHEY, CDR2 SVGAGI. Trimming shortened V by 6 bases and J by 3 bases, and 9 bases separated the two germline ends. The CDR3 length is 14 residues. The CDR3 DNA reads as TGTGCCAGCAGACTACAGGGCTATAATTCACCCCTCCACTTT. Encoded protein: CASRLQGYNSPLHF.

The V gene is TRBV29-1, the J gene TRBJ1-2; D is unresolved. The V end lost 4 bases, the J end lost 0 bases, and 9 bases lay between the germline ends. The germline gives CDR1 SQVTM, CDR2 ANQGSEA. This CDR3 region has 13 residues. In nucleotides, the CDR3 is TGCAGCGTTGGCGACGGAGCTAACTATGGCTACACCTTC. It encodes CSVGDGANYGYTF.

The CDR3 coding sequence is TGTGCCAGCAGCTTGTGGACAGGGGCGGGGTCCGTAGGCTACACCTTC. It specifies CASSLWTGAGSVGYTF. The rearrangement links TRBV5-4 to TRBJ1-2, with TRBD1 matching over 9 bases. The V gene end was trimmed by 1 base and the J gene end by 8 bases; junction bases not matched to a gene: 12. The CDR3 length is 16 residues. Germline V gene lookup returns CDR1 SGHNT and CDR2 YYREEE (reference sequence).

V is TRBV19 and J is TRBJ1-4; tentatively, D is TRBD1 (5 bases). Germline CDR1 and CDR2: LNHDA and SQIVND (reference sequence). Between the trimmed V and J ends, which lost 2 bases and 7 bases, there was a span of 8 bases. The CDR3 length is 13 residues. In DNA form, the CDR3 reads TGTGCCAGTAGTATAACTGGGGCTGAAAAACTGTTTTTT. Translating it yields CASSITGAEKLFF.

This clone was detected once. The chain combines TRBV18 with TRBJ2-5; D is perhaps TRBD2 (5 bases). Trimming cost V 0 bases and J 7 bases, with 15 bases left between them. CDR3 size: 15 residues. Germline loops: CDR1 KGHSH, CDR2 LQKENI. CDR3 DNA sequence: TGTGCCAGCTCACCACCGGAGGCAGGCCTTGGGACCCAGTACTTC. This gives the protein CASSPPEAGLGTQYF.

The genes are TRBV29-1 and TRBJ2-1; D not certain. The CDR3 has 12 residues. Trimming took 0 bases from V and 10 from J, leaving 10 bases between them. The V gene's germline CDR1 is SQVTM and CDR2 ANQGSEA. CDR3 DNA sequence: TGCAGCGTTGAAGAGGATCTAGTGGAGCAGTTCTTC. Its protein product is CSVEEDLVEQFF.

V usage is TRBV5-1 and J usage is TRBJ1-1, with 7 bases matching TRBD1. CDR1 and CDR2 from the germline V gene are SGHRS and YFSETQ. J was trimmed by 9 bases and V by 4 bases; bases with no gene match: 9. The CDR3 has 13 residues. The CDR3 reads CASSQIGTVQAFF. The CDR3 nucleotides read TGCGCCAGCAGCCAAATAGGGACAGTTCAAGCTTTCTTT.

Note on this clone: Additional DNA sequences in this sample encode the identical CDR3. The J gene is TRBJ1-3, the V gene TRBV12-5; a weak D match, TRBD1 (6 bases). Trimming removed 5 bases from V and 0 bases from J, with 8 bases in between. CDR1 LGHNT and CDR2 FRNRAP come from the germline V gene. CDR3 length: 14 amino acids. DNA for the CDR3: TGTGCTAGTGGTACAGGGAGCTCTGGAAACACCATATATTTT. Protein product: CASGTGSSGNTIYF.

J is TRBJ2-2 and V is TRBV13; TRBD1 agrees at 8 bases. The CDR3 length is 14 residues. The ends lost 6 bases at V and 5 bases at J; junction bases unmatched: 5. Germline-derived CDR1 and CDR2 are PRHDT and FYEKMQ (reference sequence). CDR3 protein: CASRPQGATGELFF. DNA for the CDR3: TGTGCCAGCAGGCCCCAGGGGGCGACCGGGGAGCTGTTTTTT.

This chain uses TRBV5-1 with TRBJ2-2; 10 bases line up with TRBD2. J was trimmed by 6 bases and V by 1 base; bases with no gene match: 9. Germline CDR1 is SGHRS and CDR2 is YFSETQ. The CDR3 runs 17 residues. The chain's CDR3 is CASSLPLAGVQPGELFF. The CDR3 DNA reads TGCGCCAGCAGCTTGCCGCTAGCGGGAGTTCAGCCCGGGGAGCTGTTTTTT.

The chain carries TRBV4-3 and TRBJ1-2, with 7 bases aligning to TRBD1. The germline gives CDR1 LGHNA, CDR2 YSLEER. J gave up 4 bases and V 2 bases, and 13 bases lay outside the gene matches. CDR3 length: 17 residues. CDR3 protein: CASSQTREGARAYGYTF. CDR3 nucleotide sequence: TGCGCCAGCAGCCAAACGAGAGAGGGGGCGCGGGCCTATGGCTACACCTTC.

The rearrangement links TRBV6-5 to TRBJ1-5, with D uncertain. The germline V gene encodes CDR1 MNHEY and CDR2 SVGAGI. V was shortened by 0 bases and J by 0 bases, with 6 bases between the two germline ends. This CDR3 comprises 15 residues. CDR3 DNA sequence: TGTGCCAGCAGTTACTCGAGGCATAGCAATCAGCCCCAGCATTTT. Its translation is CASSYSRHSNQPQHF.

The CDR3 bases are TGCGCCAGCAGCGCCGGGACAGGGGGAACTGAAGCTTTCTTT. It encodes CASSAGTGGTEAFF. This rearrangement joins TRBV5-1 to TRBJ1-1; the match to TRBD1 covers 11 bases. The germline gives CDR1 SGHRS, CDR2 YFSETQ. V lost 4 bases to trimming and J lost 5 bases; unmatched junction nucleotides: 4. There are 14 residues in the CDR3.

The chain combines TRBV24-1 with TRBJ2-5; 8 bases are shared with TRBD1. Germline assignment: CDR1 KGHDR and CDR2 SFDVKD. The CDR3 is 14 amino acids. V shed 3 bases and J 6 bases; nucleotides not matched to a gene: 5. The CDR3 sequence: CATSDPRTGKTQYF. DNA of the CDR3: TGTGCCACCAGTGATCCCCGGACAGGGAAGACCCAGTACTTC.

The CDR3 here is CASSSLDRGYGYTF. CDR3 DNA: TGTGCCAGCAGTTCCCTCGACAGGGGGTATGGCTACACCTTC. The genes are TRBV27 and TRBJ1-2; 9 bases agree with TRBD1. The trim removed 4 bases at V and 5 bases at J, leaving 5 bases unmatched. The germline V gene has CDR1 MNHEY and CDR2 SMNVEV (reference sequence). This CDR3 comprises 14 residues.

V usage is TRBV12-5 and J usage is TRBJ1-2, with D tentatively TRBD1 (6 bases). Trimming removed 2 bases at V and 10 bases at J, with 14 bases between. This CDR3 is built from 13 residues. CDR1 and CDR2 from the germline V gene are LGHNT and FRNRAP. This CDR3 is CASGLIPGQHYTF. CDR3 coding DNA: TGTGCTAGTGGTTTGATACCGGGACAACACTACACCTTC.

CDR3 sequence reads: CASSQSLGRGQETQYF. CDR3 DNA: TGTGCCAGCAGCCAATCTCTGGGGAGGGGCCAGGAGACCCAGTACTTC. V usage is TRBV11-2 and J usage is TRBJ2-5; TRBD2 matches at 7 bases. The germline V gene encodes CDR1 SGHAT and CDR2 FQNNGV. Unmatched junction bases numbered 14, after V lost 5 bases and J lost 5 bases. The CDR3 has 16 amino acids.

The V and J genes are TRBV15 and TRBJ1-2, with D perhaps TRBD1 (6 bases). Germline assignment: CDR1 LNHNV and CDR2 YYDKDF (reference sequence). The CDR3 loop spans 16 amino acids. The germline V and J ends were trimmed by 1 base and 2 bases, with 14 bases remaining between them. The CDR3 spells CATSRARQTGNYGYTF. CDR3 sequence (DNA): TGTGCCACCAGCAGAGCGAGACAAACAGGGAACTATGGCTACACCTTC.

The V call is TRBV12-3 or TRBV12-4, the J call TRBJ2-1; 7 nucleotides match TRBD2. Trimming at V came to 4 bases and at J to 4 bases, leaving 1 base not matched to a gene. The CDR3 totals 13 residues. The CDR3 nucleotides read TGTGCCAGCAGTTCTAGCGGATACAATGAGCAGTTCTTC. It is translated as CASSSSGYNEQFF.

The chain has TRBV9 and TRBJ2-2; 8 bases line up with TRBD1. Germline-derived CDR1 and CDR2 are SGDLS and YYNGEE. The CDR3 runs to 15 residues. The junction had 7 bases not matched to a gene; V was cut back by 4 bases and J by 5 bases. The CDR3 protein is CASSSQGASTGELFF. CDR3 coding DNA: TGTGCCAGCAGCTCTCAGGGGGCGAGTACCGGGGAGCTGTTTTTT.

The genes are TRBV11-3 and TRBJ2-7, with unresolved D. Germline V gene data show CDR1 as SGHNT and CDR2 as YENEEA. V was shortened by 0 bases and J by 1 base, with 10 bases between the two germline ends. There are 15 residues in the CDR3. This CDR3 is CASSLDEERSYEQYF. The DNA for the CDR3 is TGTGCCAGCAGCTTAGATGAGGAGAGGTCCTACGAGCAGTACTTC.